The present T cell receptor (beta chain) was sequenced within a study of shared clonotypes between healthy human individuals. Overall study: Serving as donors were two women and three men, whose ages spanned 18 to 49. Study outcomes and limitations: Researchers sampled blood only, noting tissue repertoires likely differ.

Each sorted subset replicate got 200 ng genomic DNA, about 33,000 genomes. Clones were sequenced by immunoSEQ multiplex PCR, and TCRdb holds only the in-frame ones, with some missing. The sample includes approximately 2.5 million clones, roughly 93% of them seen just once. Regarding this clone: Its specificity is not known. Distinct nucleotide sequences in the sample also encode this CDR3.

The CDR3 loop spans 15 amino acids. Germline values: CDR1 SGHKS, CDR2 YYEKEE (reference sequence). V was shortened by 1 base and J by 3 bases, with 11 bases between the two germline ends. CD45RA+ naive and CD45RA-negative memory subsets were separated from CD4+ cells. The clonotype originates from a man aged 18 to 35 in good health. Some clones in this sample may be carry-over from other donors' samples. The chain couples TRBV5-5 to TRBJ1-3, with D possibly TRBD1 on 6 matching bases. Sequenced material: naive CD4+ T cells from PBMCs. Documented subset: CD45RA+ positively selected. CDR3 region: CASSLLGGSGNTIYF. CDR3 in DNA: TGTGCCAGCAGCTTGCTCGGGGGCAGTGGAAACACCATATATTTT.